The 26 T cell receptor beta chains listed next were all sequenced from one sample in a study of early T cells in non-severe SARS-CoV-2 infection. MiXCR, run by TCRdb on the 5' RACE reads, gives a single entry per CDR3 protein. The sample has roughly 28,000 distinct CDR3 sequences, 5.4% seen once. Input material: whole blood. These receptors all come from an adult who was a healthcare worker with PCR-confirmed SARS-CoV-2 infection or an uninfected control (not recorded which).

This clonotype has ten or more counts. This chain joins TRBV27 and TRBJ1-5, with a possible D match to TRBD1 (6 bases). V was trimmed by 6 bases and J by 0 bases, leaving 12 bases between them. The length of the CDR3 is 15 residues. CDR1 is MNHEY and CDR2 is SMNVEV in the germline V gene (reference sequence). The CDR3 loop reads CASSLDSFSNQPQHF. The DNA for the CDR3 is TGTGCCAGCAGCCTGGACAGTTTTAGCAATCAGCCCCAGCATTTT.

This clonotype turned up a few times. The chain carries TRBV7-6 and TRBJ2-7; D unclear. CDR3 size: 15 residues. Germline CDR1 reads SGHVS; CDR2 reads FNYEAQ. The germline V and J ends were trimmed by 1 base and 3 bases, with 13 bases remaining between them. CDR3 sequence reads: CASSLGAGFLYEQYF. In nucleotides, the CDR3 is TGTGCCAGCAGCTTAGGGGCAGGTTTCCTCTACGAGCAGTACTTC.

This clonotype qualifies as medium-sized. The V and J genes are TRBV27 and TRBJ1-1; 12 bases align to TRBD1. V gave up 5 bases and J gave up 3 bases; unmatched junction bases: 7. Per germline, CDR1 MNHEY and CDR2 SMNVEV (reference sequence). CDR3 length: 16 residues. CDR3: CASSHGTGGADTEAFF. The CDR3 DNA reads TGTGCCAGCAGTCATGGGACAGGGGGCGCAGACACTGAAGCTTTCTTT.

The table lists this clonotype with many counts. The V call is TRBV7-9, the J call TRBJ2-5, with D possibly matching TRBD1 (6 bases). The CDR3 length is 14 residues. V lost 2 bases and J lost 5, with 12 bases in between. The V gene's germline CDR1 is SEHNR and CDR2 FQNEAQ (reference sequence). The CDR3 nucleotides read TGTGCCAGCAGCTTATGGGGGCGCAGGGAGACCCAGTACTTC. Amino acid sequence: CASSLWGRRETQYF.

The chain combines TRBV10-3 with TRBJ1-1, with 10 bases that match TRBD1. V lost 5 bases, J lost 1 base, and 4 bases stayed unmatched. This CDR3 contains 15 residues. The germline V gene has CDR1 ENHRY and CDR2 SYGVKD. CDR3 coding DNA: TGTGCCATCAGTCCGGGACAGGGGAAGAACACTGAAGCTTTCTTT. Translated, it gives CAISPGQGKNTEAFF.

This clonotype was seen at least ten times. The chain employs TRBV29-1 and TRBJ2-5; D unresolved. V shed 4 bases and J shed 7 bases, with 10 bases lying between them. This CDR3 comprises 11 residues. The germline V gene encodes CDR1 SQVTM and CDR2 ANQGSEA. The CDR3 DNA is TGCAGCGTTGGAGCCCTGGGGACCCAGTACTTC. It encodes CSVGALGTQYF.

This clonotype is labeled medium-sized. The chain uses TRBV30 and TRBJ2-3; TRBD1 is a possible D gene (6 bases). Germline CDR1 GTSNPN, CDR2 SVGIG (reference sequence). This CDR3 comprises 14 residues. Between the trimmed V and J ends, which lost 3 bases and 6 bases, there was a span of 16 bases. The chain's CDR3 is CAWRGGWSADTQYF. The CDR3 nucleotides are TGTGCCTGGAGAGGGGGATGGTCAGCCGATACGCAGTATTTT.

This clonotype was recorded many times. The J gene is TRBJ2-3, the V gene TRBV20-1; 9 bases are shared with TRBD1. V was clipped by 3 bases and J by 0 bases; unmatched bases: 7. The CDR3 sequence is 16 residues long. Germline loops: CDR1 DFQATT, CDR2 SNEGSKA (reference sequence). CDR3 loop: CSASIRDRVSTDTQYF. The CDR3 DNA reads TGCAGTGCTAGTATCCGGGACAGGGTGAGCACAGATACGCAGTATTTT.

The genes are TRBV10-3 and TRBJ2-3; D is undetermined. Per the germline V gene, CDR1 is ENHRY and CDR2 is SYGVKD. The CDR3 contains 13 residues. V was pared by 7 bases and J by 2 bases, with 10 bases between. This CDR3 reads CAINGSPTDTQYF. For the CDR3, the DNA is TGTGCCATCAACGGGTCTCCCACAGATACGCAGTATTTT.

This clonotype was recorded many times. This chain links TRBV5-1 with TRBJ2-5, with D tentatively TRBD1 (5 bases). V was trimmed by 1 base and J by 3 bases, leaving 13 bases between them. Germline lookup yields CDR1 SGHRS and CDR2 YFSETQ. There are 15 residues in the CDR3. The CDR3 nucleotides read TGCGCCAGCAGCTTGAGTAGGGGTCGCAAAGAGACCCAGTACTTC. Its translation: CASSLSRGRKETQYF.

This clonotype has at least ten counts. The genes are TRBV7-9 and TRBJ2-3; D gene ambiguous. V was shortened by 5 bases and J by 4 bases, with 16 bases between the two germline ends. Germline CDR1 reads SEHNR; CDR2 reads FQNEAQ (reference sequence). The CDR3 is 15 amino acids. CDR3: CASSALGRPSDTQYF. The CDR3 DNA follows: TGTGCCAGCAGCGCCCTAGGACGGCCTTCAGATACGCAGTATTTT.

This clonotype was seen repeatedly, ten times or more. This chain uses TRBV11-2 with TRBJ2-7; D possibly uses TRBD1 or TRBD2 (5 bases each). The CDR3 covers 14 residues. Trimming took off 1 base at V and 9 bases at J, with 16 bases between the two ends. The germline V gene has CDR1 SGHAT and CDR2 FQNNGV. This CDR3 reads CASSLGPPGTGQYF. The CDR3 DNA is TGTGCCAGCAGCTTAGGCCCCCCGGGAACAGGGCAGTACTTC.

This clonotype was recorded many times. This sequence joins TRBV28 and TRBJ2-7; 7 positions match TRBD1. This CDR3 region has 13 residues. With V trimmed by 6 bases and J by 1 base, 3 bases remained unmatched. CDR1 is MDHEN, CDR2 SYDVKM, per germline. The CDR3 sequence: CASSPGQSYEQYF. DNA of the CDR3: TGTGCCAGCAGCCCGGGACAGTCCTACGAGCAGTACTTC.

This clonotype was seen more than once but under ten times. This chain uses TRBV29-1 with TRBJ2-7, with a possible D match to TRBD2 (5 bases). CDR1 is SQVTM, CDR2 ANQGSEA, per germline. The CDR3 sequence is 13 residues long. Trimming took off 3 bases at V and 7 bases at J, with 16 bases between the two ends. CDR3 DNA sequence: TGCAGCGTTGATGCAGGAGGCGACACGGAGCAGTACTTC. Translating gives CSVDAGGDTEQYF.

This clonotype has a count of ten or more. V gene TRBV7-9 combines with J gene TRBJ2-1; D gene unclear. With 5 bases removed from V and 6 bases from J, the gap between germline ends came to 14 bases. The CDR3 is made up of 14 amino acids. Looked up from germline, CDR1 is SEHNR and CDR2 is FQNEAQ (reference sequence). This CDR3 is CASSGSEVVNEQFF. CDR3 DNA sequence: TGTGCCAGCAGCGGATCAGAAGTTGTCAATGAGCAGTTCTTC. Full variable domain (rest looked up from reference TRBV7-9 and TRBJ2-1): DTGVSQNPRHKITKRGQNVTFRCDPISEHNRLYWYRQTLGQGPEFLTYFQNEAQLEKSRLLSDRFSAERPKGSFSTLEIQRTEQGDSAMYLCASSGSEVVNEQFFGPGTRLTVL.

This clonotype was counted between two and nine times. This chain uses TRBV4-3 with TRBJ2-7; TRBD2 matches at 8 bases. Unmatched junction bases numbered 3, after V lost 0 bases and J lost 5 bases. Germline V gene lookup returns CDR1 LGHNA and CDR2 YSLEER. CDR3 length equals 14 residues. The CDR3 is CASSQERTSNEQYF. The CDR3 DNA follows: TGCGCCAGCAGCCAAGAGCGGACTAGCAACGAGCAGTACTTC.

The chain links TRBV6-2 or TRBV6-3 to TRBJ2-3; D remains ambiguous. The germline CDR1 and CDR2 sequences are MNHEY and SVGEGT. Trimming stripped 0 bases from V and 4 bases from J, with 8 bases between. CDR3 length: 14 residues. The CDR3 loop reads CASSYSKGSDTQYF. As DNA, the CDR3 is TGTGCCAGCAGTTACTCGAAGGGTTCAGATACGCAGTATTTT.

This chain uses TRBV6-2 or TRBV6-3 with TRBJ2-7; a weak D match, TRBD1 (5 bases). This CDR3 region has 15 residues. The ends were cut back, 10 bases at V and 0 bases at J, with 19 bases in the middle. Germline values: CDR1 MNHEY, CDR2 SVGEGT. This chain's CDR3 is CATTPDTMFSYEQYF. CDR3 DNA sequence: TGTGCCACCACCCCGGACACCATGTTCTCCTACGAGCAGTACTTC.

This clonotype has at least ten counts. The chain joins TRBV6-2 or TRBV6-3 to TRBJ1-2, with a possible D match to TRBD1 (6 bases). The CDR3 length is 14 residues. CDR1 MNHEY and CDR2 SVGEGT come from the germline V gene. With 7 bases removed from V and 4 bases from J, the gap between germline ends came to 16 bases. As DNA, the CDR3 is TGTGCCAGCATTTCACGCCCAGGGGCCTATGGCTACACCTTC. Its translation is CASISRPGAYGYTF.

This clonotype was found many times. V gene TRBV2 combines with J gene TRBJ2-3, with TRBD2 identical over 14 bases. CDR3 length: 21 residues. Germline CDR1 and CDR2: SNHLY and FYNNEI. J lost 2 bases, V lost 8 bases, and 21 bases had no gene match. CDR3 sequence reads: CASGFGGLAGDRKILTDTQYF. The CDR3 DNA reads TGTGCCAGCGGTTTTGGGGGACTAGCGGGAGACCGTAAGATACTCACAGATACGCAGTATTTT.

This clonotype appeared a few times. The chain recombines TRBV19 with TRBJ1-2; D is perhaps TRBD1 (5 bases). Trimming left V 2 bases short and J 4 bases short, with 11 bases between. Germline assignment: CDR1 LNHDA and CDR2 SQIVND (reference sequence). CDR3 size: 14 residues. This chain's CDR3 is CASSITGPAYGYTF. The DNA for the CDR3 is TGTGCCAGTAGTATAACGGGACCGGCCTATGGCTACACCTTC.

This chain connects TRBV11-2 to TRBJ1-5, with 9 nucleotides matching TRBD1. V dropped 5 bases and J dropped 4; count of bases not matched to a gene: 3. Germline CDR1 is SGHAT and CDR2 is FQNNGV. There are 14 residues in the CDR3. Written as DNA, the CDR3 is TGTGCCAGCAGCCAGGACAGGGGTAATCAGCCCCAGCATTTT. As protein: CASSQDRGNQPQHF.

A remark on this clonotype: A clone one base away is much larger, so this may be a read error. The rearrangement links TRBV6-6 to TRBJ2-2; 10 positions match TRBD2. The CDR3 runs 21 residues. CDR1 is MNHNY and CDR2 is SVGAGI in the germline V gene (reference sequence). V shed 0 bases, J shed 9 bases, and the junction held 22 bases outside the gene matches. This CDR3 is CASSYSTPGLANVGEPRELFF. CDR3 sequence (DNA): TGTGCCAGCAGTTACTCGACCCCGGGACTAGCGAACGTCGGGGAACCCAGGGAGCTGTTTTTT.

Concerning this clonotype: One end of the junction fails to match germline, which may point to a read error. The chain links TRBV9 to TRBJ1-1; possibly TRBD1 for D (5 bases). The CDR3 totals 14 residues. CDR1 and CDR2 (germline): SGDLS, YYNGEE. The CDR3 is CVSTPGLQNTEAFF. CDR3 coding DNA: TGTGTCAGCACGCCAGGGCTCCAGAACACTGAAGCTTTCTTT.

This clonotype was counted at least ten times. The J gene is TRBJ1-6, the V gene TRBV7-2, with D hard to call. The CDR3 has 16 amino acids. V dropped 1 base and J dropped 2 bases, with 9 bases sitting between them. The germline V gene encodes CDR1 SGHTA and CDR2 FQGNSA. CDR3 protein: CASSLGVAAYNSPLHF. The CDR3 DNA sequence: TGTGCCAGCAGCTTAGGAGTAGCCGCCTATAATTCACCCCTCCACTTT.

The table lists this clonotype with many counts. The chain joins TRBV28 to TRBJ2-7, with D hard to call. The CDR3 extends over 11 amino acids. V was shortened by 2 bases and J by 3 bases, with 2 bases between the two germline ends. CDR1 is MDHEN, CDR2 SYDVKM, per germline. The CDR3 loop reads CASSLLYEQYF. The DNA of the CDR3 is TGTGCCAGCAGTTTACTCTACGAGCAGTACTTC.